This TCR beta chain was found in a study of CD8+ T cells in alopecia areata. Study-level background: The duration of tofacitinib was 6 to 18 months, with 6 months off drug afterward. Study-wide points: Mice gave a clearer picture of TCR sharing than patients did, possibly for HLA-related reasons. For lesional scalp, especially alopecia totalis/universalis, clonality was higher than in normal scalp.

Following extraction, RNA underwent reverse transcription to cDNA, which served as the sequencing template. Measured with immunoSEQ multiplex PCR; TCRdb has only the in-frame clones, and not every one. The sample yields around 270,000 clones, 58% seen once. The sample's treatment: oral pan-JAK inhibitor, 5-10 mg twice daily. Alopecia areata patients gave lesional scalp punch biopsies and peripheral blood samples. Concerning this clone: Its antigen is not known.

Germline CDR1 DFQATT, CDR2 SNEGSKA (reference sequence). V lost 2 bases and J 5 bases, leaving 7 bases between the germline ends. This CDR3 contains 11 residues. The chain employs TRBV20-1 and TRBJ2-7; perhaps TRBD1 as D (6 bases). The source of this sequence is a human donor with alopecia areata. The sample consisted of CD4+ T cells sorted from blood, taken at week 24, from a patient treated with tofacitinib. The CDR3 sequence is CSARKGDEQYF. CDR3 DNA: TGCAGTGCTAGAAAGGGGGACGAGCAGTACTTC.